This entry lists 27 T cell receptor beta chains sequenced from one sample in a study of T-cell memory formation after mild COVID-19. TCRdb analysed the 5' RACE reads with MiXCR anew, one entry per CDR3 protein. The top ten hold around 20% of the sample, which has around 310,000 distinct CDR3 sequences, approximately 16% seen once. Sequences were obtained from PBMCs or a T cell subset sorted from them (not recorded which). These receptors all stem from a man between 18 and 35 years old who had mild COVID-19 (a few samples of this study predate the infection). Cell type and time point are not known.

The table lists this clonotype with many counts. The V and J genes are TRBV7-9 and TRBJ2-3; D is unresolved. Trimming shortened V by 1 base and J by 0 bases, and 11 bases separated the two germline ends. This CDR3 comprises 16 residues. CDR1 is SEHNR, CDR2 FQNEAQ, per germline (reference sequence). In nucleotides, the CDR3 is TGTGCCAGCAGCTTAGATGGTTTCCCCAGCACAGATACGCAGTATTTT. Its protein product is CASSLDGFPSTDTQYF.

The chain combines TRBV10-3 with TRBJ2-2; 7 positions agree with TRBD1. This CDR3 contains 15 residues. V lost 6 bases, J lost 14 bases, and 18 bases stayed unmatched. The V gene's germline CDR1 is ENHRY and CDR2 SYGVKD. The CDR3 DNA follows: TGTGCCATCAGCCAGGGGTATGGACAGGCTTTTCTCCTGTTTTTT. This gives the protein CAISQGYGQAFLLFF.

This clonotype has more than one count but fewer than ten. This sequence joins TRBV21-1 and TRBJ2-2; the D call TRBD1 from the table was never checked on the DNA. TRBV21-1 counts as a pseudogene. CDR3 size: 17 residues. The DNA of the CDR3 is TGTGCCAGCAGCACTATTGGCCAGGGGGCTGAAACCGGGGAGCTGTTTTTT. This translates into CASSTIGQGAETGELFF.

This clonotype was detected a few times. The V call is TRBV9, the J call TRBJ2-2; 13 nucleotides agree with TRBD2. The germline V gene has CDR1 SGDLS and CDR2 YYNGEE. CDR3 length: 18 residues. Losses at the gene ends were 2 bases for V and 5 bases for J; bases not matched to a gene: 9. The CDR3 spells CASSVSGTSGAHTGELFF. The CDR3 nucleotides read TGTGCCAGCAGCGTTTCCGGGACTAGCGGGGCGCATACCGGGGAGCTGTTTTTT.

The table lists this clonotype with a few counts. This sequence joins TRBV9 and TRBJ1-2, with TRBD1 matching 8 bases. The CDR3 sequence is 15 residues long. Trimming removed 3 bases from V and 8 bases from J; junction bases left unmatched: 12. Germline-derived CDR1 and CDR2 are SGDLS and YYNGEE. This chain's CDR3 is CASSAGGPTAMGYTF. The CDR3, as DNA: TGTGCCAGCAGCGCAGGGGGCCCTACAGCTATGGGCTACACCTTC.

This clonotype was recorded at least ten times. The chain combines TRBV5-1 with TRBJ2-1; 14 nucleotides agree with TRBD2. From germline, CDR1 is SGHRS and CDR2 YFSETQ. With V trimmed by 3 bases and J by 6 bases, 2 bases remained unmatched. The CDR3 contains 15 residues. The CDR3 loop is CASSSTSGGANEQFF. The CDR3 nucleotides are TGCGCCAGCAGCTCGACTAGCGGGGGGGCCAATGAGCAGTTCTTC.

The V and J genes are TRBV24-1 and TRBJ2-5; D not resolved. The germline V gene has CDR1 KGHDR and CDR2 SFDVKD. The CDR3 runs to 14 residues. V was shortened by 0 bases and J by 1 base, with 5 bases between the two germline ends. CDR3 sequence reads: CATSDLYFQETQYF. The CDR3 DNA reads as TGTGCCACCAGTGATTTGTACTTCCAAGAGACCCAGTACTTC.

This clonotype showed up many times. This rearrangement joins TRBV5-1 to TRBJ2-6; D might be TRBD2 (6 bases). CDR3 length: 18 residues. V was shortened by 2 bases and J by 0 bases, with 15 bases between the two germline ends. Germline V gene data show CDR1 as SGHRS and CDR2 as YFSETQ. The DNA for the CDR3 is TGCGCCAGCAGCTTCATCGCCGGAGCGGGCTCTGGGGCCAACGTCCTGACTTTC. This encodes CASSFIAGAGSGANVLTF.

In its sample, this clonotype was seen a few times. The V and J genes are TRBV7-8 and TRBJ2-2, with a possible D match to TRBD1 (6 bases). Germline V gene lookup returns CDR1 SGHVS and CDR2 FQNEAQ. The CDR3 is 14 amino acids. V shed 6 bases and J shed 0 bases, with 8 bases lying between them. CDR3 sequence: CASRDRTNTGELFF. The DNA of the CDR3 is TGTGCCAGCAGAGACAGGACGAACACCGGGGAGCTGTTTTTT.

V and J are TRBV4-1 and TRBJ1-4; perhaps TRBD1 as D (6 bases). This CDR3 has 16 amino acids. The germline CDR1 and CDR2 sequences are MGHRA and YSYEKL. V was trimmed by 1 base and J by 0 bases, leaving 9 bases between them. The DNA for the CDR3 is TGCGCCAGCAGCCAAGTTCGACAGGCAACTAATGAAAAACTGTTTTTT. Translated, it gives CASSQVRQATNEKLFF.

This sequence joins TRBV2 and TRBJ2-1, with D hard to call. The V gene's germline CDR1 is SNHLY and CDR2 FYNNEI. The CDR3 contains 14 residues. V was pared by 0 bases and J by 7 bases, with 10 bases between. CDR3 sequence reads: CASSEALPQNEQFF. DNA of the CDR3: TGTGCCAGCAGTGAAGCTCTGCCACAGAATGAGCAGTTCTTC.

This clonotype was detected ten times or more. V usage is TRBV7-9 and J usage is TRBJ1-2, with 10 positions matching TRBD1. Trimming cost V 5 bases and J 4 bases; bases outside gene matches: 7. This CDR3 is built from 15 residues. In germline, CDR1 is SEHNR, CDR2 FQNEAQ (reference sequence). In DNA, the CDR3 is TGTGCCAGCAGCCGCCGGGACAGGGGATCCTATGGCTACACCTTC. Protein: CASSRRDRGSYGYTF.

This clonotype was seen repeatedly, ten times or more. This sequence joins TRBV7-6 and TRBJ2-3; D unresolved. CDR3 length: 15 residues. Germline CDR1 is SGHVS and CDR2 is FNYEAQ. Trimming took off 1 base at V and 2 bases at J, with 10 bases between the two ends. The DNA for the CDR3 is TGTGCCAGCAGCTTAGAGGGTGACGCCACAGATACGCAGTATTTT. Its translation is CASSLEGDATDTQYF.

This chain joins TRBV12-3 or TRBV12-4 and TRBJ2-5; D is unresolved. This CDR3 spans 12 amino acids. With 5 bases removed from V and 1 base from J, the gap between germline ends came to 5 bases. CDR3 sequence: CASSHSQETQYF. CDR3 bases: TGTGCCAGCAGTCATTCCCAAGAGACCCAGTACTTC.

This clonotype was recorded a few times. CDR3 DNA: TGTGCCAGCAGGGAGGACAGGGCCCGCTACGAGCAGTACGTC. It encodes CASREDRARYEQYV. J is TRBJ2-7 and V is TRBV6-1; 8 nucleotides match TRBD1. The J segment lost 3 bases and the V segment lost 6 bases, leaving 7 bases of the junction unmatched. Per the germline V gene, CDR1 is MNHNS and CDR2 is SASEGT. The CDR3 has 14 amino acids.

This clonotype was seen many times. The CDR3 loop reads CASSQELAGGVEETQYF. As DNA, the CDR3 is TGTGCCAGCAGCCAAGAACTAGCGGGGGGAGTTGAAGAGACCCAGTACTTC. The gene calls are TRBV4-2 and TRBJ2-5; 12 bases line up with TRBD2. The CDR3 runs to 17 residues. Germline lookup yields CDR1 LGHNA and CDR2 YNFKEQ. The V segment lost 0 bases and the J segment 3 bases; nucleotides outside the gene matches: 5.

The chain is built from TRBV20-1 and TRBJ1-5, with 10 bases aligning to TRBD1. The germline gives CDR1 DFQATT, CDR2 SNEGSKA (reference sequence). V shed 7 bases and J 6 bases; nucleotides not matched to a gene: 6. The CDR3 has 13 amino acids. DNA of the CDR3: TGCAGTGTTCGACAGGGGGCATCTCAGCCCCAGCATTTT. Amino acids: CSVRQGASQPQHF.

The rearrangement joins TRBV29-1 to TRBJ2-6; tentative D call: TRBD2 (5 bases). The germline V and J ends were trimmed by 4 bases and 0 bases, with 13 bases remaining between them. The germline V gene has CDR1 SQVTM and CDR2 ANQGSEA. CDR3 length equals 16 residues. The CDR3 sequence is CSVVNEGNSGANVLTF. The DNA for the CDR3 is TGCAGCGTTGTAAACGAGGGAAACTCTGGGGCCAACGTCCTGACTTTC.

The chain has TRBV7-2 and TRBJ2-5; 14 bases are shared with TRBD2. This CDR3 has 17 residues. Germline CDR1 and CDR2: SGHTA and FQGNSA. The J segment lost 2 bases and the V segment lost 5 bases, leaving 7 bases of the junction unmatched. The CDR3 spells CASSRPGTSGGQETQYF. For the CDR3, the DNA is TGTGCCAGCAGCAGGCCCGGGACTAGCGGGGGACAAGAGACCCAGTACTTC.

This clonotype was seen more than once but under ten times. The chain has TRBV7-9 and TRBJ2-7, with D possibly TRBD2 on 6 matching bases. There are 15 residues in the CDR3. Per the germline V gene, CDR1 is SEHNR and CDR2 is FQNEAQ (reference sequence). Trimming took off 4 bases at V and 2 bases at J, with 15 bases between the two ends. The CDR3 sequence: CASSSPLAVAYEQYF. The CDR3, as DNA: TGTGCCAGCAGCTCTCCTTTAGCGGTGGCCTACGAGCAGTACTTC.

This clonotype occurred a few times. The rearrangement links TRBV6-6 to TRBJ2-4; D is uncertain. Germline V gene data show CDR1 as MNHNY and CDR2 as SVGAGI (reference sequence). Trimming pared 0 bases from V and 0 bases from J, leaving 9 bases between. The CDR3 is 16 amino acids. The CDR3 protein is CASSYSLELAKNIQYF. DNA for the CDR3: TGTGCCAGCAGTTACTCGTTGGAGCTAGCCAAAAACATTCAGTACTTC.

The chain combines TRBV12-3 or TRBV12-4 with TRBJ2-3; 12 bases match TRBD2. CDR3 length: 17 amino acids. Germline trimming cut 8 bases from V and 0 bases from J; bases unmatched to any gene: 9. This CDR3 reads CASGGLAGGPSTDTQYF. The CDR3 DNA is TGTGCCAGCGGTGGGCTAGCGGGGGGGCCAAGCACAGATACGCAGTATTTT.

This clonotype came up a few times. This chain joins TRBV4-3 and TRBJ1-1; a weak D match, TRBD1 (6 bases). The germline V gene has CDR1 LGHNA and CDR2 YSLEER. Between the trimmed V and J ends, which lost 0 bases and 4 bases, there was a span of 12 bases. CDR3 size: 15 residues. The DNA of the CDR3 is TGCGCCAGCAGCCAAGAAGTCGGAGGGGGCACTGAAGCTTTCTTT. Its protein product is CASSQEVGGGTEAFF.

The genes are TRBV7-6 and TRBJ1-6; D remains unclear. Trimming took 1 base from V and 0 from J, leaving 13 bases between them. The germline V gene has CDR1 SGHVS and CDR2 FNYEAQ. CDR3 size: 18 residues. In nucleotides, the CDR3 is TGTGCCAGCAGCTTAGAGTCGGGCGGGAGCTCCTATAATTCACCCCTCCACTTT. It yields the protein CASSLESGGSSYNSPLHF.

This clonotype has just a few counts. In DNA, the CDR3 is TGCGCCAGCAGCCAAGATTTGGTAGCGGGGGGGCGGACGCAGTATTTT. This sequence encodes CASSQDLVAGGRTQYF. The V gene is TRBV4-3, the J gene TRBJ2-3; TRBD2 aligns across 11 bases. Germline V gene lookup returns CDR1 LGHNA and CDR2 YSLEER. The ends lost 0 bases at V and 9 bases at J; junction bases unmatched: 8. There are 16 residues in the CDR3.

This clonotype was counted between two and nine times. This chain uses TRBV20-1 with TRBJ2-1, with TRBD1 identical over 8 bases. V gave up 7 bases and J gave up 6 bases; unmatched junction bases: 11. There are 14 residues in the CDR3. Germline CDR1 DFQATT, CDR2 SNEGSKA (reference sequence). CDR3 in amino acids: CSVHPGTGLNEQFF. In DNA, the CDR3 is TGCAGTGTTCACCCCGGGACAGGTCTCAATGAGCAGTTCTTC.

CDR3 DNA sequence: TGTGCCAGCAGTGGGACGGATGCCTACGAGCAGTACTTC. It is translated as CASSGTDAYEQYF. The J gene is TRBJ2-7, the V gene TRBV2, with D uncertain. The germline CDR1 and CDR2 sequences are SNHLY and FYNNEI. V gave up 4 bases and J gave up 2 bases, with 9 bases separating them. The CDR3 is 13 residues long.